These 7 T cell receptor beta chains came from one sample sequenced in a study of CD8 T cells in Susac syndrome. 0.5 to 1 ug RNA was reverse transcribed with random hexamers. Each CDR3 protein gets one entry after TCRdb re-called the immunoSEQ multiplex PCR reads with MiXCR. The sample yields around 190,000 distinct CDR3 sequences, around 94% seen once. The specimen was CD4+ T cells from PBMCs. The receptors come from a human donor with Susac syndrome.

The chain joins TRBV7-8 to TRBJ2-3; TRBD1 is a possible D gene (7 bases). The germline gives CDR1 SGHVS, CDR2 FQNEAQ. V was trimmed by 5 bases and J by 3 bases, leaving 15 bases between them. The CDR3 sequence is 15 residues long. DNA for the CDR3: TGTGCCAGCAGCGCGCAGGGGGGCCCAACAGATACGCAGTATTTT. Amino acids: CASSAQGGPTDTQYF.

The chain has TRBV6-5 and TRBJ1-6, with TRBD1 identical over 10 bases. Germline V gives CDR1 MNHEY, CDR2 SVGAGI. The CDR3 has 13 amino acids. After removal of 6 bases from V and 14 bases from J, the junction contained 7 bases not matched to a gene. The CDR3 region is CASRPGQGKALHF. The CDR3 DNA reads as TGTGCCAGCAGACCGGGACAGGGGAAGGCCCTCCACTTT.

The rearrangement joins TRBV19 to TRBJ2-3, with 10 bases matching TRBD1. V gave up 5 bases and J gave up 1 base; unmatched junction bases: 0. The CDR3 has 14 residues. Germline CDR1 LNHDA, CDR2 SQIVND (reference sequence). DNA for the CDR3: TGTGCCAGTAGTGACAGGGGGCGCACAGATACGCAGTATTTT. As protein: CASSDRGRTDTQYF.

The gene calls are TRBV25-1 and TRBJ1-2, with TRBD1 matching 9 bases. In germline, CDR1 is MGHDK, CDR2 SYGVNS. This CDR3 contains 14 residues. With 3 bases clipped from V and 8 bases from J, the junction kept 7 bases outside the gene matches. Written as DNA, the CDR3 is TGTGCCAGCAGTGAGGCCGGGACAGGGCGAGGCTACACCTTC. Protein sequence: CASSEAGTGRGYTF.

Only a few counts were recorded for this clonotype. J is TRBJ1-5 and V is TRBV11-2; D gene uncertain. CDR3 length equals 14 residues. From germline, CDR1 is SGHAT and CDR2 FQNNGV. Deletions cut 0 bases from V and 6 bases from J, with 9 bases between. The CDR3 is CASSLEGSGQPQHF. DNA of the CDR3: TGTGCCAGCAGCTTAGAGGGGAGCGGTCAGCCCCAGCATTTT.

This clonotype was seen only once. The chain is built from TRBV10-3 and TRBJ2-4, with 11 nucleotides matching TRBD1. Germline V gene sequence: CDR1 ENHRY, CDR2 SYGVKD. This CDR3 region has 14 residues. J was trimmed by 6 bases and V by 6 bases; bases with no gene match: 4. The CDR3 nucleotides are TGTGCCATCAGGGACAGGGGGCCTGGAAACATTCAGTACTTC. Translated, it gives CAIRDRGPGNIQYF.

This sequence joins TRBV9 and TRBJ1-2, with 9 bases fitting TRBD1. Germline values: CDR1 SGDLS, CDR2 YYNGEE. The CDR3 loop spans 14 amino acids. The junction had 6 bases not matched to a gene; V was cut back by 3 bases and J by 6 bases. The CDR3 region has the DNA TGTGCCAGCAGCGAACGGGACAGGGACCATGGCTACACCTTC. The encoded protein is CASSERDRDHGYTF.